One and the same sample provided the 20 T cell receptor beta chains below, sequenced in a study of blood T cell repertoires in COVID-19. Sequenced by immunoSEQ multiplex PCR; TCRdb stores in-frame clones only, minus some. This table has 210,000 or so clones, around 85% appearing once. The sequenced material came from peripheral blood. The receptors stem from a man aged 45-60 years who had recovered from COVID-19.

V and J are TRBV30 and TRBJ2-7, with a weak D call TRBD2 (6 bases). Germline CDR1 and CDR2: GTSNPN and SVGIG (reference sequence). The CDR3 extends over 15 amino acids. Between the trimmed V and J ends, which lost 2 bases and 4 bases, there was a span of 18 bases. Here the CDR3 reads CAWSPGFGGIYEQYF. In nucleotides, the CDR3 is TGTGCCTGGAGTCCCGGGTTTGGCGGGATTTACGAGCAGTACTTC.

V gene TRBV5-4 combines with J gene TRBJ2-5, with 9 bases lining up with TRBD1. The CDR3 extends over 14 amino acids. The V gene's germline CDR1 is SGHNT and CDR2 YYREEE (reference sequence). The V segment lost 4 bases and the J segment 5 bases; nucleotides outside the gene matches: 6. CDR3 coding DNA: TGTGCCAGCAGCACAGGGACAGGGCGGGAGACCCAGTACTTC. Protein: CASSTGTGRETQYF. The full variable domain, with the rest looked up from reference TRBV5-4 and TRBJ2-5, is ETGVTQSPTHLIKTRGQQVTLRCSSQSGHNTVSWYQQALGQGPQFIFQYYREEENGRGNFPPRFSGLQFPNYSSELNVNALELDDSALYLCASSTGTGRETQYFGPGTRLLVL.

The chain is built from TRBV15 and TRBJ2-1; 8 bases map to TRBD2. J gave up 7 bases and V 2 bases, and 4 bases lay outside the gene matches. The length of the CDR3 is 14 residues. Germline V gene sequence: CDR1 LNHNV, CDR2 YYDKDF (reference sequence). The CDR3 reads CATSRLAGSNEQFF. CDR3 in DNA: TGTGCCACCAGCAGACTAGCGGGCTCTAATGAGCAGTTCTTC.

The V and J genes are TRBV7-9 and TRBJ2-2, with no clear D. There are 13 residues in the CDR3. CDR1 SEHNR and CDR2 FQNEAQ come from the germline V gene (reference sequence). The V and J ends lost 1 base and 3 bases respectively, with 3 bases between them. The CDR3 DNA reads as TGTGCCAGCAGCTTAGGAGACACCGGGGAGCTGTTTTTT. It yields the protein CASSLGDTGELFF.

The V gene is TRBV10-3, the J gene TRBJ2-7, with a possible D match to TRBD2 (5 bases). The V gene lost 2 bases and the J gene lost 9 bases, with 8 bases spanning the gap. The CDR3 sequence is 11 residues long. CDR1 ENHRY and CDR2 SYGVKD come from the germline V gene. CDR3 bases: TGTGCCATCAGTGAGGGAAGCGGGCAGTACTTC. This codes for CAISEGSGQYF.

This rearrangement joins TRBV27 to TRBJ2-7, with 10 positions matching TRBD1. The length of the CDR3 is 15 residues. The V gene end was trimmed by 5 bases and the J gene end by 0 bases; junction bases not matched to a gene: 4. The germline V gene encodes CDR1 MNHEY and CDR2 SMNVEV (reference sequence). The CDR3, as DNA: TGTGCCAGCAGTGCCTGGACAGGGGGCTCCTACGAGCAGTACTTC. This gives the protein CASSAWTGGSYEQYF.

The J gene is TRBJ2-7, the V gene TRBV2; the match to TRBD2 covers 11 bases. The CDR3 covers 13 residues. Looked up from germline, CDR1 is SNHLY and CDR2 is FYNNEI. V was clipped by 10 bases and J by 6 bases; unmatched bases: 8. The CDR3, as DNA: TGTGCCATTAGACTAGCGGGAAAGGGCGAGCAGTACTTC. Its protein product is CAIRLAGKGEQYF.

The chain joins TRBV5-4 to TRBJ2-3, with a weak D call TRBD2 (5 bases). The V gene's germline CDR1 is SGHNT and CDR2 YYREEE (reference sequence). Trimming pared 5 bases from V and 2 bases from J, leaving 12 bases between. The CDR3 is 14 residues long. DNA of the CDR3: TGTGCCAGCAGTGCTAGCTTCTCCACAGATACGCAGTATTTT. As protein: CASSASFSTDTQYF.

The rearrangement uses TRBV30 and TRBJ2-3; 7 nucleotides line up with TRBD2. V shed 6 bases and J 0 bases; nucleotides not matched to a gene: 3. Germline V gene lookup returns CDR1 GTSNPN and CDR2 SVGIG (reference sequence). The CDR3 runs 13 residues. DNA of the CDR3: TGTGCCTGTGCTAGCGGAAGCACAGATACGCAGTATTTT. This gives the protein CACASGSTDTQYF.

This rearrangement joins TRBV19 to TRBJ2-5; D may be TRBD1 (6 bases). The germline V gene encodes CDR1 LNHDA and CDR2 SQIVND (reference sequence). There are 13 residues in the CDR3. Trimming cost V 5 bases and J 5 bases, with 12 bases left between them. The CDR3 sequence: CASSSGVWETQYF. The CDR3 DNA is TGTGCCAGTAGTTCAGGGGTCTGGGAGACCCAGTACTTC.

This clone is a singleton in its sample. The CDR3 loop reads CASSLAGNTEAFF. In DNA, the CDR3 is TGTGCCAGCAGCTTAGCCGGGAACACTGAAGCTTTCTTT. This rearrangement joins TRBV7-3 to TRBJ1-1; D gene unclear. V was pared by 2 bases and J by 1 base, with 5 bases between. Per the germline V gene, CDR1 is SGHTA and CDR2 is FQGTGA. The CDR3 is made up of 13 amino acids. The variable domain in full, with the rest retrieved from reference TRBV7-3 and TRBJ1-1, is GAGVSQTPSNKVTEKGKYVELRCDPISGHTALYWYRQSLGQGPEFLIYFQGTGAADDSGLPNDRFFAVRPEGSVSTLKIQRTERGDSAVYLCASSLAGNTEAFFGQGTRLTVV.

The rearrangement uses TRBV6-6 and TRBJ1-6; D might be TRBD1 (5 bases). CDR1 and CDR2 from the germline V gene are MNHNY and SVGAGI (reference sequence). This CDR3 has 16 residues. Trimming left V 0 bases short and J 6 bases short, with 12 bases between. CDR3 DNA sequence: TGTGCCAGCAGTTACTCGAATCAGGGTCGTAATTCACCCCTCCACTTT. The encoded protein is CASSYSNQGRNSPLHF.

This clone was recorded only once. The rearrangement joins TRBV27 to TRBJ2-7, with 9 bases fitting TRBD2. Germline assignment: CDR1 MNHEY and CDR2 SMNVEV (reference sequence). The CDR3 has 14 residues. The junction had 7 bases not matched to a gene; V was cut back by 4 bases and J by 6 bases. The CDR3 loop reads CASSSLAGTGEQYF. The CDR3 bases are TGTGCCAGCAGTTCACTAGCGGGCACCGGCGAGCAGTACTTC.

This clone appeared once. The V gene is TRBV7-3, the J gene TRBJ2-7; no clear D. V lost 1 base, J lost 1 base, and 11 bases lay in between. The germline V gene has CDR1 SGHTA and CDR2 FQGTGA. The CDR3 is made up of 15 amino acids. CDR3 protein: CASSLIGAESYEQYF. Written as DNA, the CDR3 is TGTGCCAGCAGCTTAATAGGTGCGGAATCCTACGAGCAGTACTTC.

Here the CDR3 DNA reads TGTGCCAGCAGTGATCAGGGAATCTATGGCTACACCTTC. Its translation: CASSDQGIYGYTF. The J gene is TRBJ1-2, the V gene TRBV2; tentative D call: TRBD1 (5 bases). CDR1 is SNHLY and CDR2 is FYNNEI in the germline V gene. V lost 3 bases, J lost 4 bases, and 9 bases lay in between. The CDR3 consists of 13 residues.

This clone was detected only a few times. V gene TRBV19 combines with J gene TRBJ2-1; D possibly corresponds to TRBD1 (5 bases). V was pared by 5 bases and J by 9 bases, with 14 bases between. Germline assignment: CDR1 LNHDA and CDR2 SQIVND (reference sequence). This CDR3 contains 13 residues. This CDR3 is CASSLLQAPEQFF. The CDR3 DNA is TGTGCCAGTAGTCTACTACAGGCTCCTGAGCAGTTCTTC.

This chain uses TRBV7-2 with TRBJ1-6, with 7 bases identical to TRBD1. J lost 0 bases, V lost 6 bases, and 2 bases had no gene match. Germline values: CDR1 SGHTA, CDR2 FQGNSA. This CDR3 has 15 residues. Here the CDR3 reads CASRQGSSYNSPLHF. The CDR3, as DNA: TGTGCCAGCAGACAGGGGAGCTCCTATAATTCACCCCTCCACTTT.

The chain employs TRBV3-1 (or the pseudogene TRBV3-2) and TRBJ2-6; a possible D gene is TRBD1 (6 bases). V lost 6 bases and J 3 bases, leaving 12 bases between the germline ends. This CDR3 is built from 15 residues. Germline V gives CDR1 LGHDT, CDR2 YNNKEL (reference sequence). The CDR3 region has the DNA TGTGCCAGCAGTCGTACAGGGTTTGGGGCCAACGTCCTGACTTTC. It codes for CASSRTGFGANVLTF.

This chain connects TRBV19 to TRBJ2-7, with D possibly matching TRBD1 (6 bases). Germline V CDR1 and CDR2: LNHDA, SQIVND (reference sequence). Trimming stripped 4 bases from V and 2 bases from J, with 12 bases between. The CDR3 totals 14 residues. The CDR3 spells CASSTPTGTYEQYF. The DNA for the CDR3 is TGTGCCAGTAGTACCCCCACAGGGACCTACGAGCAGTACTTC.

The gene calls are TRBV30 and TRBJ1-1; 9 bases fit TRBD1. The CDR3 is made up of 15 amino acids. The V segment lost 4 bases and the J segment 3 bases; nucleotides outside the gene matches: 9. Germline V gives CDR1 GTSNPN, CDR2 SVGIG (reference sequence). The CDR3 coding sequence is TGTGCCTGGACCCGACAGGGGGGTATACACACTGAAGCTTTCTTT. This gives the protein CAWTRQGGIHTEAFF.